Ten or more counts support the clone carrying this T cell receptor beta chain. The data belong to a study of CD4 and CD8 cells across lung adenocarcinoma regions. The CDR3 has 14 residues. Between the trimmed V and J ends, which lost 5 bases and 0 bases, there was a span of 10 bases. The germline gives CDR1 MNHEY, CDR2 SMNVEV (reference sequence). TCRdb reprocessed the PCR reads via MiXCR and lists one record per CDR3 protein. The sample yields around 10,000 distinct CDR3 sequences, over 45% seen once. The patients had localized lung adenocarcinoma, a non-small cell subtype. The source of this sequence is a male donor with lung adenocarcinoma. The CD4 and CD8 labels of this study may be unreliable. Sequenced: CD8+ T cells from the margin of a lung tumor. The rearrangement joins TRBV27 to TRBJ1-2; D is uncertain. CDR3 in amino acids: CASSRGWTNYGYTF. CDR3 bases: TGTGCCAGCAGTCGTGGGTGGACTAACTATGGCTACACCTTC.